Presented here are 23 T cell receptor beta chains from one specimen sequenced in a study of blood T cell repertoires in COVID-19. Using immunoSEQ multiplex PCR, the repertoire was profiled, and TCRdb retains in-frame clones only, with some absent. In the table there are fewer than 500,000 clones, roughly 89% of which are singletons. The sequenced material came from peripheral blood. The receptors shown here come from a woman under 40 with active or convalescent COVID-19.

The chain uses TRBV24-1 and TRBJ2-3; TRBD2 matches at 7 bases. The CDR3 covers 13 residues. Unmatched junction bases numbered 9, after V lost 4 bases and J lost 12 bases. CDR1 KGHDR and CDR2 SFDVKD come from the germline V gene. The CDR3 sequence: CATSDVTSSIQYF. Written as DNA, the CDR3 is TGTGCCACCAGTGACGTGACTAGCTCGATACAGTATTTT.

The gene calls are TRBV5-1 and TRBJ1-2, with D perhaps matching TRBD1 (6 bases). Germline V lookup: CDR1 SGHRS, CDR2 YFSETQ. The CDR3 is 13 amino acids. The V end was cut by 3 bases, the J end by 3 bases, with 9 bases between. DNA for the CDR3: TGCGCCAGCAGCTCGGACAGCTACTATGGCTACACCTTC. It specifies CASSSDSYYGYTF.

Worth noting for this clone: The CDR3 does not end in the conserved phenylalanine or tryptophan, so this is likely a read error. The DNA is omitted, as the CDR3 cannot be located on it reliably, and the CDR3 follows TCRdb's listing. The V and J genes are TRBV19 and TRBJ2-7; the table gives TRBD1 as D, unverified against the DNA. 9 amino acids form the CDR3, both terminal residues included. The germline V gene has CDR1 LNHDA and CDR2 SQIVND (reference sequence). The CDR3 region is CASSRGQAN.

J is TRBJ1-2 and V is TRBV29-1; 7 nucleotides match TRBD1. The CDR3 consists of 15 residues. V trimming: 3 bases; J trimming: 2 bases; junction bases outside the gene matches: 9. The germline gives CDR1 SQVTM, CDR2 ANQGSEA. The CDR3 sequence: CSVEARQGVNYGYTF. The CDR3 DNA is TGCAGCGTTGAGGCAAGACAGGGTGTAAACTATGGCTACACCTTC.

This clone appeared a single time. The V call is TRBV20-1, the J call TRBJ2-7, with TRBD2 matching 9 bases. V dropped 3 bases and J dropped 3; count of bases not matched to a gene: 6. Per the germline V gene, CDR1 is DFQATT and CDR2 is SNEGSKA (reference sequence). The CDR3 has 14 residues. In nucleotides, the CDR3 is TGCAGTGCTAGTGTTGCGGGAGGGAACTACGAGCAGTACTTC. This codes for CSASVAGGNYEQYF.

The chain employs TRBV5-4 and TRBJ1-1; the D gene is possibly TRBD1 (5 bases). The CDR3 spans 15 residues. V was trimmed by 4 bases and J by 2 bases, leaving 15 bases between them. From germline, CDR1 is SGHNT and CDR2 YYREEE (reference sequence). DNA for the CDR3: TGTGCCAGCAGCCTAATGGAGGGACCTAACACTGAAGCTTTCTTT. As protein: CASSLMEGPNTEAFF. Together with reference TRBV5-4 and TRBJ1-1, the CDR3 gives the full variable domain: ETGVTQSPTHLIKTRGQQVTLRCSSQSGHNTVSWYQQALGQGPQFIFQYYREEENGRGNFPPRFSGLQFPNYSSELNVNALELDDSALYLCASSLMEGPNTEAFFGQGTRLTVV.

V is TRBV5-1 and J is TRBJ1-5, with a weak D call TRBD1 (5 bases). V was pared by 5 bases and J by 7 bases, with 13 bases between. This CDR3 has 13 residues. Germline values: CDR1 SGHRS, CDR2 YFSETQ. CDR3 loop: CASSLRGSQPQHF. The CDR3 DNA reads as TGCGCCAGCAGTTTGCGGGGGAGCCAGCCCCAGCATTTT.

V usage is TRBV19 and J usage is TRBJ1-5; 8 bases agree with TRBD1. V lost 2 bases to trimming and J lost 1 base; unmatched junction nucleotides: 7. The CDR3 is made up of 17 amino acids. Germline assignment: CDR1 LNHDA and CDR2 SQIVND (reference sequence). The CDR3 region has the DNA TGTGCCAGTAGTATACCTAAGACAGGGGCAAGCAATCAGCCCCAGCATTTT. Amino acid sequence: CASSIPKTGASNQPQHF.

This clone was seen just once. The chain links TRBV7-2 to TRBJ2-7, with TRBD1 identical over 8 bases. The CDR3 runs 13 residues. Germline V CDR1 and CDR2: SGHTA, FQGNSA. V lost 5 bases to trimming and J lost 4 bases; unmatched junction nucleotides: 4. DNA of the CDR3: TGTGCCAGCAGCCCTGGACAGGGTTACGAGCAGTACTTC. Its translation: CASSPGQGYEQYF.

This clone turned up a few times. The genes are TRBV5-5 and TRBJ2-1, with 9 nucleotides matching TRBD2. The CDR3 covers 17 residues. V lost 4 bases to trimming and J lost 5 bases; unmatched junction nucleotides: 13. CDR1 is SGHKS, CDR2 YYEKEE, per germline (reference sequence). This chain's CDR3 is CASSPEKISGGHNEQFF. In nucleotides, the CDR3 is TGTGCCAGCAGCCCCGAAAAAATTAGCGGGGGCCACAATGAGCAGTTCTTC.

This chain uses TRBV10-2 with TRBJ2-3, with TRBD2 as a possible D gene (7 bases). The CDR3 runs to 16 residues. Between the trimmed V and J ends, which lost 4 bases and 0 bases, there was a span of 14 bases. The germline V gene has CDR1 WSHSY and CDR2 SAAADI. The CDR3 spells CASSGFGGASTDTQYF. CDR3 DNA: TGCGCCAGCAGTGGTTTTGGGGGGGCTAGCACAGATACGCAGTATTTT.

The chain carries TRBV15 and TRBJ2-2, with TRBD1 matching 7 bases. This CDR3 contains 15 residues. V was pared by 1 base and J by 6 bases, with 5 bases of the junction left unmatched. CDR1 is LNHNV and CDR2 is YYDKDF in the germline V gene (reference sequence). In DNA form, the CDR3 reads TGTGCCACCAGCAGAGTAGGGGGCCGGTCCGGGGAGCTGTTTTTT. Protein product: CATSRVGGRSGELFF.

The V call is TRBV18, the J call TRBJ2-2, with D possibly being TRBD1 (5 bases). V lost 6 bases to trimming and J lost 0 bases, with 8 bases between them. The germline CDR1 and CDR2 sequences are KGHSH and LQKENI. The CDR3 has 14 residues. The CDR3: CASSPDTNTGELFF. In DNA, the CDR3 is TGTGCCAGCTCGCCGGACACGAACACCGGGGAGCTGTTTTTT. Combining the CDR3 with reference TRBV18 and TRBJ2-2 gives the whole variable domain NAGVMQNPRHLVRRRGQEARLRCSPMKGHSHVYWYRQLPEEGLKFMVYLQKENIIDESGMPKERFSAEFPKEGPSILRIQQVVRGDSAAYFCASSPDTNTGELFFGEGSRLTVL.

The gene calls are TRBV27 and TRBJ2-3; the match to TRBD1 covers 8 bases. J was trimmed by 1 base and V by 2 bases; bases with no gene match: 5. The CDR3 sequence is 16 residues long. Germline loops: CDR1 MNHEY, CDR2 SMNVEV (reference sequence). The CDR3 DNA reads as TGTGCCAGCAGTTTACTGACAGGGGTCCGCACAGATACGCAGTATTTT. It codes for CASSLLTGVRTDTQYF.

The chain recombines TRBV5-5 with TRBJ2-2; no clear D gene. From germline, CDR1 is SGHKS and CDR2 YYEKEE (reference sequence). The CDR3 spans 18 residues. The V end lost 4 bases, the J end lost 4 bases, and 23 bases lay between the germline ends. The CDR3 DNA sequence: TGTGCCAGCAGCGTGACGGGTATTGTGCCTTTGGGCACCGGGGAGCTGTTTTTT. Its protein is CASSVTGIVPLGTGELFF.

V usage is TRBV1 and J usage is TRBJ2-5; the table's D gene call, TRBD2, was not cross checked with the DNA. TRBV1 is termed a pseudogene. This CDR3 has 14 amino acids. The CDR3 region is CTSLPSGGEETQYF. The DNA for the CDR3 is TGCACCAGCCTCCCGTCGGGGGGGGAAGAGACCCAGTACTTC.

This CDR3 reads CASSLSRLDRVPEAFF. DNA for the CDR3: TGTGCCAGCAGCTTATCTCGCCTGGACAGGGTGCCTGAAGCTTTCTTT. The chain combines TRBV7-9 with TRBJ1-1, with 8 nucleotides matching TRBD1. This CDR3 is 16 amino acids long. The ends lost 2 bases at V and 6 bases at J; junction bases unmatched: 11. The germline V gene has CDR1 SEHNR and CDR2 FQNEAQ (reference sequence).

The V call is TRBV3-1 (or the pseudogene TRBV3-2), the J call TRBJ2-1; 9 nucleotides agree with TRBD2. J lost 9 bases, V lost 1 base, and 10 bases had no gene match. Germline values: CDR1 LGHDT, CDR2 YNNKEL (reference sequence). This CDR3 comprises 16 residues. In DNA, the CDR3 is TGTGCCAGCAGCCAAGTGGGCGGGGGGGCTCGAGGTGAGCAGTTCTTC. It encodes CASSQVGGGARGEQFF.

V is TRBV4-1 and J is TRBJ1-2, with D tentatively TRBD1 (5 bases). The CDR3 extends over 14 amino acids. V lost 1 base and J lost 5, with 11 bases in between. The germline gives CDR1 MGHRA, CDR2 YSYEKL. CDR3 loop: CASSQGGLRYGYTF. The CDR3 DNA is TGCGCCAGCAGCCAAGGGGGACTCCGATATGGCTACACCTTC.

V gene TRBV3-1 (or the pseudogene TRBV3-2) combines with J gene TRBJ1-6; D is undetermined. This CDR3 has 14 amino acids. Trimming cost V 6 bases and J 5 bases, with 11 bases left between them. Germline V lookup: CDR1 LGHDT, CDR2 YNNKEL (reference sequence). Written as DNA, the CDR3 is TGTGCCAGCAGGACAACAGTTAATAATTCACCCCTCCACTTT. Its translation is CASRTTVNNSPLHF.

The CDR3 sequence is CASSQETQGAKNIQYF. CDR3 bases: TGCGCCAGCAGCCAAGAAACACAGGGGGCCAAAAACATTCAGTACTTC. This chain connects TRBV5-1 to TRBJ2-4; 7 nucleotides line up with TRBD1. The CDR3 covers 16 residues. The V gene end was trimmed by 4 bases and the J gene end by 1 base; junction bases not matched to a gene: 8. The germline CDR1 and CDR2 sequences are SGHRS and YFSETQ.

Regarding this clone: Other DNA sequences within the sample encode an identical CDR3. The chain has TRBV3-1 (or the pseudogene TRBV3-2) and TRBJ1-2; 8 nucleotides match TRBD1. Unmatched junction bases numbered 0, after V lost 1 base and J lost 2 bases. Germline assignment: CDR1 LGHDT and CDR2 YNNKEL (reference sequence). There are 14 residues in the CDR3. The CDR3 DNA is TGTGCCAGCAGCCAAGGGACAGGGAACTATGGCTACACCTTC. Protein product: CASSQGTGNYGYTF.

Remarks on this clone: This specimen includes other DNA sequences encoding the same CDR3. The gene calls are TRBV19 and TRBJ1-2; D ambiguous. CDR1 is LNHDA and CDR2 is SQIVND in the germline V gene (reference sequence). Trimming took off 2 bases at V and 2 bases at J, with 3 bases between the two ends. The CDR3 totals 12 residues. CDR3 nucleotides: TGTGCCAGTAGTATACTGAACTATGGCTACACCTTC. It is translated as CASSILNYGYTF. Variable domain in full (rest from reference TRBV19 and TRBJ1-2): DGGITQSPKYLFRKEGQNVTLSCEQNLNHDAMYWYRQDPGQGLRLIYYSQIVNDFQKGDIAEGYSVSREKKESFPLTVTSAQKNPTAFYLCASSILNYGYTFGSGTRLTVV.